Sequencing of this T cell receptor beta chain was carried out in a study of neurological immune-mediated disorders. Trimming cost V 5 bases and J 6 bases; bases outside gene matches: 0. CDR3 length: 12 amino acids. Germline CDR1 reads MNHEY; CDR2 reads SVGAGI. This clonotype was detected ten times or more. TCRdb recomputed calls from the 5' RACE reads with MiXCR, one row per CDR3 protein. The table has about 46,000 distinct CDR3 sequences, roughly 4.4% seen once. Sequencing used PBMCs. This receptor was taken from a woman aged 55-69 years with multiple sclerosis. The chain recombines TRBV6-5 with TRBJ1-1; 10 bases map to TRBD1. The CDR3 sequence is CASSGTGAEAFF. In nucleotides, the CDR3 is TGTGCCAGCAGTGGGACAGGGGCTGAAGCTTTCTTT.